These 32 T cell receptor beta chains share one sample of origin, sequenced in a study of cytomegalovirus exposure and HLA in healthy donors. The PCR used 60 Vbeta and 13 Jbeta primers. Method: immunoSEQ multiplex PCR; TCRdb's copy keeps in-frame clones and lacks some. This sample has roughly 100,000 clones, with roughly 76% found just once. The sequenced material came from PBMCs. The receptors originated from a woman in her fifties or sixties in good health and CMV-seropositive.

This chain links TRBV9 with TRBJ1-1, with 8 positions matching TRBD1. The CDR3 runs to 15 residues. CDR1 and CDR2 (germline): SGDLS, YYNGEE. V was pared by 3 bases and J by 4 bases, with 8 bases of the junction left unmatched. CDR3 protein: CASSAAPDRGTEAFF. CDR3 DNA: TGTGCCAGCAGCGCCGCGCCCGACAGGGGCACTGAAGCTTTCTTT.

V is TRBV4-1 and J is TRBJ2-7; the D gene is possibly TRBD1 (5 bases). The CDR3 spans 15 residues. Trimming shortened V by 4 bases and J by 2 bases, and 15 bases separated the two germline ends. CDR1 and CDR2 (germline): MGHRA, YSYEKL. The CDR3 DNA sequence: TGCGCCAGCAGCCCCTCCCTAGGGGAAGCCTACGAGCAGTACTTC. Amino acids: CASSPSLGEAYEQYF.

V gene TRBV7-3 combines with J gene TRBJ2-2, with a possible D match to TRBD1 (6 bases). Germline V gives CDR1 SGHTA, CDR2 FQGTGA. V dropped 5 bases and J dropped 4 bases, with 8 bases sitting between them. CDR3 length equals 13 residues. In DNA form, the CDR3 reads TGTGCCAGCAGCATACAGGGCACCGGGGAGCTGTTTTTT. Encoded protein: CASSIQGTGELFF.

The rearrangement uses TRBV29-1 and TRBJ2-3; a possible D gene is TRBD1 (6 bases). V lost 6 bases and J lost 1, with 8 bases in between. This CDR3 is 12 amino acids long. Germline loops: CDR1 SQVTM, CDR2 ANQGSEA. DNA of the CDR3: TGCAGCGTCAGACAGGGCACAGATACGCAGTATTTT. Translation gives CSVRQGTDTQYF.

In its sample, this clone was seen a few times. The chain employs TRBV5-6 and TRBJ1-1; D may be TRBD1 (6 bases). There are 15 residues in the CDR3. Germline values: CDR1 SGHDT, CDR2 YYEEEE. V lost 3 bases and J 4 bases, leaving 16 bases between the germline ends. As DNA, the CDR3 is TGTGCCAGCAGCTGGGGGCAGGGCTACGGCACTGAAGCTTTCTTT. This translates into CASSWGQGYGTEAFF.

This clone appeared a single time. The V and J genes are TRBV5-1 and TRBJ2-3, with 7 bases fitting TRBD2. The V and J ends lost 1 base and 0 bases, in that order; junction bases with no gene match: 2. CDR3 length equals 15 residues. Germline CDR1 and CDR2: SGHRS and YFSETQ. In DNA, the CDR3 is TGCGCCAGCAGCTTGTCTAGCGGTAGCACAGATACGCAGTATTTT. Translated: CASSLSSGSTDTQYF.

The V and J genes are TRBV7-3 and TRBJ1-2; D gene unclear. Germline V gives CDR1 SGHTA, CDR2 FQGTGA. The CDR3 is 13 residues long. The V end lost 2 bases, the J end lost 6 bases, and 10 bases lay between the germline ends. The chain's CDR3 is CASSLAGVDGYTF. CDR3 nucleotide sequence: TGTGCCAGCAGCTTAGCGGGAGTTGATGGCTACACCTTC. Full variable domain (outside the CDR3, taken from reference TRBV7-3 and TRBJ1-2): GAGVSQTPSNKVTEKGKYVELRCDPISGHTALYWYRQSLGQGPEFLIYFQGTGAADDSGLPNDRFFAVRPEGSVSTLKIQRTERGDSAVYLCASSLAGVDGYTFGSGTRLTVV.

The chain employs TRBV7-8 and TRBJ2-5, with a weak D call TRBD2 (5 bases). The J call could be wrong; TRBJ2-7 is a better fit for the DNA end. CDR3 size: 15 residues. In germline, CDR1 is SGHVS, CDR2 FQNEAQ. The CDR3 here is CASSLRWENVYEQYF. The CDR3 DNA sequence: TGTGCCAGCAGCTTAAGGTGGGAGAACGTGTACGAGCAGTACTTC.

This sequence joins TRBV7-6 and TRBJ1-5; D gene uncertain. The V and J ends lost 5 bases and 4 bases respectively, with 12 bases between them. Germline loops: CDR1 SGHVS, CDR2 FNYEAQ. The length of the CDR3 is 14 residues. CDR3 region: CASSPGQFNQPQHF. For the CDR3, the DNA is TGTGCCAGCAGCCCGGGTCAGTTTAATCAGCCCCAGCATTTT.

The chain uses TRBV10-3 and TRBJ1-4, with a possible D match to TRBD1 (6 bases). V was shortened by 5 bases and J by 5 bases, with 6 bases between the two germline ends. There are 12 residues in the CDR3. Germline assignment: CDR1 ENHRY and CDR2 SYGVKD. In DNA form, the CDR3 reads TGTGCCATCAGTCAGGGGAATGAAAAACTGTTTTTT. Protein: CAISQGNEKLFF.

J is TRBJ2-3 and V is TRBV4-2; a possible D gene is TRBD1 (5 bases). Deletions cut 2 bases from V and 4 bases from J, with 7 bases between. CDR1 LGHNA and CDR2 YNFKEQ come from the germline V gene. The CDR3 has 13 residues. The CDR3 region has the DNA TGTGCCAGCAGCCAACAGGGCTCAGATACGCAGTATTTT. Residues: CASSQQGSDTQYF.

The chain is built from TRBV9 and TRBJ1-1; maybe TRBD1 (5 bases). CDR1 is SGDLS, CDR2 YYNGEE, per germline. V was clipped by 2 bases and J by 1 base, with 12 bases between them. The CDR3 spans 15 residues. CDR3 DNA: TGTGCCAGCAGCGTGAAGGGGCATGGGAACACTGAAGCTTTCTTT. This encodes CASSVKGHGNTEAFF.

This chain links TRBV10-3 with TRBJ1-3; D is unresolved. This CDR3 spans 14 amino acids. Germline CDR1 ENHRY, CDR2 SYGVKD. Trimming took 4 bases from V and 0 from J, leaving 7 bases between them. The CDR3 sequence: CAISAADSGNTIYF. Here the CDR3 DNA reads TGTGCCATCAGTGCGGCGGACTCTGGAAACACCATATATTTT.

This chain links TRBV5-1 with TRBJ2-3; D remains ambiguous. The CDR3 sequence is 14 residues long. Germline assignment: CDR1 SGHRS and CDR2 YFSETQ. V dropped 5 bases and J dropped 1 base, with 11 bases sitting between them. CDR3 DNA sequence: TGCGCCAGCAGAGCTTTGCGTGGCACAGATACGCAGTATTTT. This encodes CASRALRGTDTQYF. The whole variable domain, remainder taken from reference TRBV5-1 and TRBJ2-3, is KAGVTQTPRYLIKTRGQQVTLSCSPISGHRSVSWYQQTPGQGLQFLFEYFSETQRNKGNFPGRFSGRQFSNSRSEMNVSTLELGDSALYLCASRALRGTDTQYFGPGTRLTVL.

This rearrangement joins TRBV11-2 to TRBJ1-1; 7 bases fit TRBD1. The V segment lost 5 bases and the J segment 5 bases; nucleotides outside the gene matches: 14. The CDR3 has 16 residues. CDR1 and CDR2 from the germline V gene are SGHAT and FQNNGV. The CDR3, as DNA: TGTGCCAGCAGCGCCTGGGACACAGGGGCGGATACTGAAGCTTTCTTT. Translation: CASSAWDTGADTEAFF.

The rearrangement links TRBV12-5 to TRBJ2-1; 10 bases line up with TRBD2. Germline-derived CDR1 and CDR2 are LGHNT and FRNRAP. This CDR3 contains 18 residues. V was pared by 1 base and J by 3 bases, with 9 bases of the junction left unmatched. CDR3 in amino acids: CASGLDLLAGGFYNEQFF. In DNA form, the CDR3 reads TGTGCTAGTGGTTTGGACCTCTTAGCGGGAGGCTTCTACAATGAGCAGTTCTTC.

This clone was recorded a few times. This chain links TRBV20-1 with TRBJ1-2; D possibly corresponds to TRBD1 (5 bases). Trimming took off 4 bases at V and 8 bases at J, with 11 bases between the two ends. The CDR3 is made up of 11 amino acids. Germline V gene data show CDR1 as DFQATT and CDR2 as SNEGSKA (reference sequence). CDR3 DNA sequence: TGCAGTGCTAAAATTAGGACAGGCTACACCTTC. Amino acid sequence: CSAKIRTGYTF.

The chain uses TRBV19 and TRBJ1-5, with a possible D match to TRBD1 (6 bases). Trimming took 5 bases from V and 6 from J, leaving 11 bases between them. CDR1 and CDR2 from the germline V gene are LNHDA and SQIVND (reference sequence). The CDR3 extends over 13 amino acids. CDR3 residues: CASSSTGFQPQHF. The CDR3 DNA reads as TGTGCCAGTAGTTCTACAGGGTTTCAGCCCCAGCATTTT.

This clone has only a few counts. The chain joins TRBV30 to TRBJ2-6, with D perhaps TRBD1 (6 bases). This CDR3 has 16 residues. V dropped 0 bases and J dropped 0 bases, with 9 bases sitting between them. Germline CDR1 GTSNPN, CDR2 SVGIG (reference sequence). The CDR3 nucleotides read TGTGCCTGGAGTGTAGCAGGGGTCTCTGGGGCCAACGTCCTGACTTTC. It is translated as CAWSVAGVSGANVLTF. The full variable domain, its missing parts supplied by reference TRBV30 and TRBJ2-6, is SQTIHQWPATLVQPVGSPLSLECTVEGTSNPNLYWYRQAAGRGLQLLFYSVGIGQISSEVPQNLSASRPQDRQFILSSKKLLLSDSGFYLCAWSVAGVSGANVLTFGAGSRLTVL.

V gene TRBV10-3 combines with J gene TRBJ2-1; 10 positions agree with TRBD2. Trimming cost V 3 bases and J 8 bases; bases outside gene matches: 13. Germline-derived CDR1 and CDR2 are ENHRY and SYGVKD. The CDR3 sequence is 17 residues long. The CDR3 spells CAISDSRSGRLGHEQFF. In DNA form, the CDR3 reads TGTGCCATCAGTGATTCCCGTAGCGGGAGGCTTGGTCATGAGCAGTTCTTC.

The chain uses TRBV5-6 and TRBJ1-1; the D is unclear. Germline lookup yields CDR1 SGHDT and CDR2 YYEEEE. The CDR3 consists of 11 residues. Trimming removed 4 bases from V and 11 bases from J, with 12 bases in between. In DNA form, the CDR3 reads TGTGCCAGCAGCAGCCGGTCGGTGGCTTTCTTT. Translated, it gives CASSSRSVAFF.

The genes are TRBV30 and TRBJ1-2; 7 nucleotides match TRBD1. The germline CDR1 and CDR2 sequences are GTSNPN and SVGIG (reference sequence). The V and J ends lost 5 bases and 5 bases, in that order; junction bases with no gene match: 8. CDR3 length: 13 residues. The DNA of the CDR3 is TGTGCCTGGCACCGGGACAGACCATATGGCTACACCTTC. Residues: CAWHRDRPYGYTF.

In the case of this clone: The junction and the germline gene differ at one end; a read error may be behind it. The chain is built from TRBV7-9 and TRBJ2-5; maybe TRBD2 (6 bases). Per germline, CDR1 SEHNR and CDR2 FQNEAQ (reference sequence). The CDR3 covers 12 residues. CDR3 sequence (DNA): TGTTCCAGCAGCTCAGACCCGGGAGTGCAGTACTTC. It yields the protein CSSSSDPGVQYF.

This clone was counted at least ten times. V usage is TRBV27 and J usage is TRBJ1-5; possibly TRBD1 for D (6 bases). The CDR3 sequence is 12 residues long. Germline V gene sequence: CDR1 MNHEY, CDR2 SMNVEV (reference sequence). Trimming left V 6 bases short and J 6 bases short, with 9 bases between. The CDR3 bases are TGTGCCAGCAGACAGGGCCTTCAGCCCCAGCATTTT. This sequence encodes CASRQGLQPQHF.

V usage is TRBV6-6 and J usage is TRBJ2-5; 11 bases are a match to TRBD1. The J call could be wrong; TRBJ2-7 is a better fit for the DNA end. CDR1 is MNHNY and CDR2 is SVGAGI in the germline V gene (reference sequence). The CDR3 sequence is 15 residues long. CDR3 DNA: TGTGCCAGCAGCAATGGACAGGGGGCGTACTACGAGCAGTACTTC. Translating it yields CASSNGQGAYYEQYF.

This sequence joins TRBV14 and TRBJ1-2, with 7 bases that match TRBD1. The CDR3 sequence is 14 residues long. Germline V gives CDR1 SGHDN, CDR2 FVKESK. The V segment lost 7 bases and the J segment 1 base; nucleotides outside the gene matches: 6. The CDR3 DNA follows: TGTGCCAGCATCCGACAGGGTCTTAACTATGGCTACACCTTC. Translation: CASIRQGLNYGYTF.

The chain employs TRBV19 and TRBJ2-7; D unclear. V lost 2 bases, J lost 0 bases, and 11 bases lay in between. The CDR3 runs to 15 residues. Germline loops: CDR1 LNHDA, CDR2 SQIVND (reference sequence). The DNA of the CDR3 is TGTGCCAGTAGTATATCGAGCGTCCGCTCCTACGAGCAGTACTTC. Its protein product is CASSISSVRSYEQYF.

The V and J genes are TRBV7-6 and TRBJ2-5, with 7 bases aligning to TRBD2. The J call could be wrong; TRBJ2-7 is a better fit for the DNA end. In germline, CDR1 is SGHVS, CDR2 FNYEAQ. The CDR3 is 15 amino acids. The CDR3 spells CASSLAAGLPYEQYF. DNA for the CDR3: TGTGCCAGCAGCTTAGCTGCGGGACTACCCTACGAGCAGTACTTC.

The chain uses TRBV6-5 and TRBJ2-2; 8 bases map to TRBD1. This CDR3 has 14 residues. Germline V CDR1 and CDR2: MNHEY, SVGAGI. V lost 6 bases, J lost 4 bases, and 4 bases stayed unmatched. CDR3 loop: CASSLDRVTGELFF. The CDR3 bases are TGTGCCAGCAGCCTGGACAGGGTCACCGGGGAGCTGTTTTTT.

The V call is TRBV5-1, the J call TRBJ2-4; D not certain. CDR3 size: 16 residues. Trimming removed 4 bases from V and 1 base from J, with 15 bases in between. CDR1 SGHRS and CDR2 YFSETQ come from the germline V gene. The CDR3 DNA sequence: TGCGCCAGCAGCCCCGACGTGGGCCTGGCCAAAAACATTCAGTACTTC. This gives the protein CASSPDVGLAKNIQYF.

This sequence joins TRBV6-5 and TRBJ1-1, with D perhaps matching TRBD1 (6 bases). This CDR3 is 15 amino acids long. CDR1 is MNHEY, CDR2 SVGAGI, per germline. V lost 6 bases and J 5 bases, leaving 19 bases between the germline ends. The CDR3 DNA reads as TGTGCCAGCAGGGCGCCATTGGGGGCGTGGACTGAAGCTTTCTTT. Protein: CASRAPLGAWTEAFF.

This chain links TRBV4-1 with TRBJ1-4, with 7 bases identical to TRBD1. The V gene end was trimmed by 5 bases and the J gene end by 4 bases; junction bases not matched to a gene: 10. From germline, CDR1 is MGHRA and CDR2 YSYEKL. The CDR3 has 16 amino acids. The CDR3 region has the DNA TGCGCCAGCAGCGGTCAGCCAGACAGGGTTAATGAAAAACTGTTTTTT. Protein sequence: CASSGQPDRVNEKLFF.